This T cell receptor beta chain was recovered during a study of blood T cell repertoires in COVID-19. Study-level information: From T cells, B-cell-depleted T cells, or PBMCs came the material, which was cDNA or gDNA.

This clone was picked up one time. As processed by the authors: For nucleated cells, counts were estimated from reference gene primer amplification. TCRdb's table, derived via immunoSEQ multiplex PCR, lists solely in-frame clones and lacks some. The V and J calls and clone size are taken from that table; D and trimming were inferred from the DNA. The data show fewer than 140,000 clones, 70% to 80% seen once. Sequenced input: peripheral blood. The source is a human donor with acute or convalescent COVID-19. The donor label of this sample is uncertain.

The CDR3 DNA reads as TGTGCCAGCAGCTTAGCACAGGGGACTGGAAACACCATATATTTT. Its translation: CASSLAQGTGNTIYF. The chain has TRBV7-6 and TRBJ1-3, with TRBD1 matching 7 bases. This CDR3 has 15 residues. Germline V gene lookup returns CDR1 SGHVS and CDR2 FNYEAQ. Trimming at V came to 0 bases and at J to 2 bases, leaving 1 base not matched to a gene.